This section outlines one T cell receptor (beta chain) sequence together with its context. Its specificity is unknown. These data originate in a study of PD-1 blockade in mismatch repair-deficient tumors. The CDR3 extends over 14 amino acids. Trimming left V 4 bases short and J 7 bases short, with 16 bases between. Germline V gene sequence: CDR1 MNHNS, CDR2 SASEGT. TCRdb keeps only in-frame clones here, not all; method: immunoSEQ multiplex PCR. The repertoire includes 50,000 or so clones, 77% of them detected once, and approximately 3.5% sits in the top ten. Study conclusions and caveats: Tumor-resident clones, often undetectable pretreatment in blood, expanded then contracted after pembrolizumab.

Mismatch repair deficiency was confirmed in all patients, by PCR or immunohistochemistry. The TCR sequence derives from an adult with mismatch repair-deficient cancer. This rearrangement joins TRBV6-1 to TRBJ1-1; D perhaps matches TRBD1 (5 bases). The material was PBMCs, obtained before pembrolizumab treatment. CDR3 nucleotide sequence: TGTGCCAGCAGTGGGTTTACAGGACCGATTGAAGCTTTCTTT. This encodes CASSGFTGPIEAFF.